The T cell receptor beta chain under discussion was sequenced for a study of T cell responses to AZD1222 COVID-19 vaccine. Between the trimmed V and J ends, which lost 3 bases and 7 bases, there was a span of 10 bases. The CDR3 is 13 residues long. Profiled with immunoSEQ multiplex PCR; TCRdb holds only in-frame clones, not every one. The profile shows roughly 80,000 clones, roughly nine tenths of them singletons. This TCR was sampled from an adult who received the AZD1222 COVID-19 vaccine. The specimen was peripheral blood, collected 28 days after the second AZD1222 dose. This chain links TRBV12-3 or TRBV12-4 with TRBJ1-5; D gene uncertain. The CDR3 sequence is CASSFNQGQPQHF. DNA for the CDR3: TGTGCCAGCAGTTTTAACCAAGGGCAGCCCCAGCATTTT.